This T cell receptor beta chain is drawn from a study of shared clonotypes between healthy human individuals. For the study at large: Researchers assigned three CD4 naive, three CD4 memory, two CD8 naive and one CD8 memory plate to each donor. General study results and limits: Clonotypes that were shared across a handful of donors made up around 5.5% of naive CD4 clonotypes.

Positive CCR7 selection of CD45RO-negative cells yielded the naive CD8 cells, and terminally differentiated effector memory CD45RA+ cells were excluded. Donors were healthy HIV-negative adults without recent acute infections or vaccinations. As regards this clone: The antigen is unknown. The sample holds other DNA sequences that translate to the same CDR3.

The CDR3 has 13 amino acids. The ends lost 6 bases at V and 2 bases at J; junction bases unmatched: 3. Germline V CDR1 and CDR2: MNHEY, SVGAGI. Clones were read by immunoSEQ multiplex PCR, and TCRdb kept only the in-frame ones, dropping some. In the table there are about 2 million clones, 85% to 95% of which are singletons. The chain couples TRBV6-5 to TRBJ1-1; 7 positions match TRBD1. The material sequenced was naive CD8+ T cells sorted from blood. This clonotype was obtained from a man younger than 35 in good health. Here the CDR3 DNA reads TGTGCCAGCAGCCAGGGGGTTAACACTGAAGCTTTCTTT. Residues: CASSQGVNTEAFF.